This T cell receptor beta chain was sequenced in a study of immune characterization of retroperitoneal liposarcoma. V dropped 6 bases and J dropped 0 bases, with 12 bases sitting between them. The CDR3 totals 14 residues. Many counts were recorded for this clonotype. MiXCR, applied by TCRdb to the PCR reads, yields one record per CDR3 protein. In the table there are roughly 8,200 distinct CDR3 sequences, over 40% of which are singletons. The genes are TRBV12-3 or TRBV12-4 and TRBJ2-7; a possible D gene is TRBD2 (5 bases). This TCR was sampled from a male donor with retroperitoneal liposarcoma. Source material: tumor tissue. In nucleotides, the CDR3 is TGTGCCAGCAGCGTGGCTGGACTCTCCTACGAGCAGTACTTC. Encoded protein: CASSVAGLSYEQYF.